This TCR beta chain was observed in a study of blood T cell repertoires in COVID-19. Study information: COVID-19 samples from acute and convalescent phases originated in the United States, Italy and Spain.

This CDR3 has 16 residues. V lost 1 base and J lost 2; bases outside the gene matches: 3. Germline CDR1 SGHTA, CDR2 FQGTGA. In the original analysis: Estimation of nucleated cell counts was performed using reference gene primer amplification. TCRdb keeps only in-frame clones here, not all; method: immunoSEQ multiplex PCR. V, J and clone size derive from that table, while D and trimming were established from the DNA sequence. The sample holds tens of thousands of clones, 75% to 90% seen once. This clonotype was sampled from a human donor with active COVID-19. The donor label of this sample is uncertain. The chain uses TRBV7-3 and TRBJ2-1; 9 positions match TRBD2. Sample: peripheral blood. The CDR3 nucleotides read TGTGCCAGCAGCTTAAGTAGCGGGAGACCCTACAATGAGCAGTTCTTC. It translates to CASSLSSGRPYNEQFF. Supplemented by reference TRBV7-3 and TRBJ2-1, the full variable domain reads GAGVSQTPSNKVTEKGKYVELRCDPISGHTALYWYRQSLGQGPEFLIYFQGTGAADDSGLPNDRFFAVRPEGSVSTLKIQRTERGDSAVYLCASSLSSGRPYNEQFFGPGTRLTVL.